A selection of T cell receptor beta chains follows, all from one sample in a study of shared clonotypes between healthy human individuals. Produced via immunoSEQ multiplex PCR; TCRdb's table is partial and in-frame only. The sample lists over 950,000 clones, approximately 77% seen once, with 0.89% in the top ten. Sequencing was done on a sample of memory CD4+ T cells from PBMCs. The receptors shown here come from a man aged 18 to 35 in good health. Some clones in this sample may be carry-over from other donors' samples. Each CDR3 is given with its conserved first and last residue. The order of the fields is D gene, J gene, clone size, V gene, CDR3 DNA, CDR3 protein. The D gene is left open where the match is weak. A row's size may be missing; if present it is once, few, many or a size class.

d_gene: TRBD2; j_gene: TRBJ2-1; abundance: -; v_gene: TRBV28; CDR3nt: TGTGCCAGCAGTTTCTCCTCCTCCTACAGCGGGACGGAGTTCTTC; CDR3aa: CASSFSSSYSGTEFF
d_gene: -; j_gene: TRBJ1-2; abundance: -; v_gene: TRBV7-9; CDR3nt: TGTGTCAGCAGCCCGGAGAGGTCCCGGGCCAGCTATGGCTACACCTTC; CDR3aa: CVSSPERSRASYGYTF
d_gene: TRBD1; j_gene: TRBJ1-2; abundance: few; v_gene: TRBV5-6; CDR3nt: TGTGCCAGCAGCAGACAGGGGGAGGCTAACTATGGCTACACCTTC; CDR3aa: CASSRQGEANYGYTF
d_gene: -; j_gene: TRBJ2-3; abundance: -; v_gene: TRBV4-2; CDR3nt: TGTGCCAGCAGCCAAGCCTCGACTTACCGGCCAGATACGCAGTATTTT; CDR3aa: CASSQASTYRPDTQYF
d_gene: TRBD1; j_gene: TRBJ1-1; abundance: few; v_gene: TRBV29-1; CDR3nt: TGTGGACAGGGGACCTACACTGAAGCTTTCTTT; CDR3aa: CGQGTYTEAFF
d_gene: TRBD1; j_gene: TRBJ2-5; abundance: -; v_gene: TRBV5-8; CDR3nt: TGTGCCAGCAGTCTCGGGACAGGGGGCGAAGAGACCCAGTACTTC; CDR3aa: CASSLGTGGEETQYF
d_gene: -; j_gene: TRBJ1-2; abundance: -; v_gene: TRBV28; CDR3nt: TGTGCCAGCACTGGGGGGCGCGCGTATGGCTACACCTTC; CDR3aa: CASTGGRAYGYTF
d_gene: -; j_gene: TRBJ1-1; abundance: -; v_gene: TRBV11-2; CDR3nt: TGTGCCAGCAGCCCAAAAGGATGGGAAAAAGCTTTCTTT; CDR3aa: CASSPKGWEKAFF
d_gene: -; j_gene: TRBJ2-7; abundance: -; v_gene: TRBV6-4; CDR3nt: TGTGCCAGCAGTGACTCCCCCACTAGAGACGAGCAGTACTTC; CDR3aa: CASSDSPTRDEQYF
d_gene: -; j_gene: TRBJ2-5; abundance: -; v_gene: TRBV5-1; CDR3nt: TGCGCCAGCAGCTTTGGGGGGCAAGAGACCCAGTACTTC; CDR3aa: CASSFGGQETQYF
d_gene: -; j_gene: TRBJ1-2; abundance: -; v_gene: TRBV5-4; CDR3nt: TGTGCCAGCAGCTTGGAGGGCCTTGGGGACTATGGCTACACCTTC; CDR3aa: CASSLEGLGDYGYTF
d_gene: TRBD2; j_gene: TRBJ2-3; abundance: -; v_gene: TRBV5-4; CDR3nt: TGTGCCAGCAGCCCGAACCCAGTAGCGGGAGGGCCCTCAGATACGCAGTATTTT; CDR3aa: CASSPNPVAGGPSDTQYF
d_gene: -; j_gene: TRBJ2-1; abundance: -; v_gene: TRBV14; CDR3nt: TGTGCCAGCAGCCAAGCTGGGGGCAATGAGCAGTTCTTC; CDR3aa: CASSQAGGNEQFF
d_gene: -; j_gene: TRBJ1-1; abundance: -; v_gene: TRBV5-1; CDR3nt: TGCGCCAGCAGCCAGGATCCCGGGACACCAAACACTGAAGCTTTCTTT; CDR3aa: CASSQDPGTPNTEAFF
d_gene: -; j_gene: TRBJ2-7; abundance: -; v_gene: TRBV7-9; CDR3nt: TGTGCCAGCAGTTTGGGCGGGGTAAGGTACGAGCAGTACTTC; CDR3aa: CASSLGGVRYEQYF
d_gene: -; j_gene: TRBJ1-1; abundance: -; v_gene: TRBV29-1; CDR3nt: TGCAGCGTCGGTGACTGCCTGGCTGAAGCTTTCTTT; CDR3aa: CSVGDCLAEAFF
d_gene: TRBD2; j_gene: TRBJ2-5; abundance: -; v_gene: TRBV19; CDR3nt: TGTGCCAGTAGTATAAACTTACTAGCGGGTGGAGAGACCCAGTACTTC; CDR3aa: CASSINLLAGGETQYF
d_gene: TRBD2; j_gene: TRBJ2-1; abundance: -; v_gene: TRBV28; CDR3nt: TGTGCCAGCAGCACCCGTACTAGCGGATCCTACAATGAGCCGTTCTTC; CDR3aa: CASSTRTSGSYNEPFF